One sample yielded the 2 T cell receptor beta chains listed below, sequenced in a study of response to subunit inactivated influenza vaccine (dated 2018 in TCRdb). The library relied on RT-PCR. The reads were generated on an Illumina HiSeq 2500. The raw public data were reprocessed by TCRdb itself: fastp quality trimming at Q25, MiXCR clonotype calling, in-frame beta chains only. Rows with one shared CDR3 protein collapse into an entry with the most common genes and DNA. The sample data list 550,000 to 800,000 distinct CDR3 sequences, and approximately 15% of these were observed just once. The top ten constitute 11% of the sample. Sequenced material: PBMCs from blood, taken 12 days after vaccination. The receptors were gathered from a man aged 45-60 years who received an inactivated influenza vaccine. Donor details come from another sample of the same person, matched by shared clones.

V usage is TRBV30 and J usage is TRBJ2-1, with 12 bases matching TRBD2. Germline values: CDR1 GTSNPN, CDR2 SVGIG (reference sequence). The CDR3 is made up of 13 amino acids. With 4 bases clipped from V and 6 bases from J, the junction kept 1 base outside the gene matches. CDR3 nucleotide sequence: TGTGCCTGGAAACTAGCGGGGGGCAATGAGCAGTTCTTC. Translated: CAWKLAGGNEQFF.

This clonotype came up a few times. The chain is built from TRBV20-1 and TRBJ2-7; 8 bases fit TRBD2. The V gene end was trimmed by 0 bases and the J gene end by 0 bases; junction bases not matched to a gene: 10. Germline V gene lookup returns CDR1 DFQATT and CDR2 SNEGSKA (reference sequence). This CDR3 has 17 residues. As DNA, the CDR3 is TGCAGTGCTAGAGATCGAACTAGCGGAGGGACCTCCTACGAGCAGTACTTC. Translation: CSARDRTSGGTSYEQYF.